This is a list of T cell receptor beta chains from one sample in a study of cytotoxic CD8 clonotypes in ibrutinib-treated CLL. The table came from immunoSEQ multiplex PCR; TCRdb's copy has only in-frame clones and leaves some out. Of roughly 130,000 clones in the sample, approximately 90% were seen once. The source material was PBMCs, sampled after 12 months of ibrutinib treatment. All receptors derive from a human donor with chronic lymphocytic leukemia. Each CDR3 is given with its conserved first and last residue. The D gene is left open where the match is weak. A row's size may be missing; if present it is once, few, many or a size class.

clone size,D gene,V gene,J gene,CDR3 protein,CDR3 DNA
-,-,TRBV27,TRBJ2-7,CASSSTTGREQYF,TGTGCCAGCAGTTCCACCACGGGGCGCGAGCAGTACTTC
-,-,TRBV29-1,TRBJ2-1,CSVEQVPGKYNEQFF,TGCAGCGTTGAACAAGTCCCGGGGAAATACAATGAGCAGTTCTTC
-,-,TRBV5-1,TRBJ2-7,CASSLQGVIEQYF,TGCGCCAGCAGCTTGCAGGGCGTTATCGAGCAGTACTTC
-,TRBD2,TRBV7-3,TRBJ2-1,CASSAGLAGNNEQFF,TGTGCCAGCAGCGCGGGACTAGCGGGCAACAATGAGCAGTTCTTC
-,TRBD2,TRBV28,TRBJ2-7,CASSLTSLAGYEQYF,TGTGCCAGCAGTTTAACTAGCCTAGCGGGATACGAGCAGTACTTC
-,-,TRBV28,TRBJ2-1,CARDEGREQFF,TGTGCCAGGGATGAGGGGCGTGAGCAGTTCTTC
-,TRBD2,TRBV6-6,TRBJ2-7,CASSYSGLKTYEQYF,TGTGCCAGCAGCTACTCGGGACTAAAAACCTACGAGCAGTACTTC
-,TRBD1,TRBV27,TRBJ2-7,CASSPLTRGPGYEQYF,TGTGCCAGCAGTCCGCTCACAAGGGGGCCGGGATACGAGCAGTACTTC
-,TRBD2,TRBV7-3,TRBJ2-3,CASSTGLDTDTQYF,TGTGCCAGCAGCACCGGACTAGACACAGATACGCAGTATTTT
-,-,TRBV6-5,TRBJ1-1,CASSHSILGHTEAFF,TGTGCCAGCAGTCACTCTATTTTGGGCCATACTGAAGCTTTCTTT
few,TRBD2,TRBV18,TRBJ2-2,CASSLGTSGNTGELFF,TGTGCCAGCTCACTAGGGACTAGCGGAAACACCGGGGAGCTGTTTTTT
-,-,TRBV5-1,TRBJ2-7,CASSQGPSSYEQYF,TGCGCCAGCAGCCAAGGACCGAGCTCCTACGAGCAGTACTTC
-,-,TRBV2,TRBJ1-1,CASKPGADTEAFF,TGTGCCAGCAAGCCGGGGGCGGACACTGAAGCTTTCTTT
-,-,TRBV25-1,TRBJ2-5,CASSEYQGWGETQYF,TGTGCCAGCAGTGAATATCAGGGATGGGGGGAGACCCAGTACTTC
few,TRBD1,TRBV19,TRBJ2-2,CASGTDNTGELFF,TGTGCCAGTGGGACAGACAACACCGGGGAGCTGTTTTTT
-,-,TRBV5-1,TRBJ1-1,CASSLDFVTEAFF,TGCGCCAGCAGCTTGGACTTTGTCACTGAAGCTTTCTTT
-,TRBD2,TRBV7-9,TRBJ2-7,CASSVVAGGNHEQYF,TGTGCCAGCAGCGTCGTAGCGGGAGGAAATCACGAGCAGTACTTC
-,TRBD2,TRBV25-1,TRBJ2-5,CASSDLTSGQETQYF,TGTGCCAGCAGTGACTTGACTAGCGGCCAAGAGACCCAGTACTTC
-,-,TRBV28,TRBJ1-2,CASSLADYGYTF,TGTGCCAGCAGTTTAGCTGACTATGGCTACACCTTC
once,TRBD2,TRBV6-4,TRBJ2-3,CASSVGTSGGTDTQYF,TGTGCCAGCAGCGTCGGGACTAGCGGGGGCACAGATACGCAGTATTTT
-,TRBD1,TRBV5-1,TRBJ1-3,CASSLVGTGTGNTIYF,TGCGCCAGCAGCTTGGTAGGGACAGGGACTGGAAACACCATATATTTT
-,TRBD2,TRBV11-2,TRBJ2-3,CASSPTSGKDTQYF,TGTGCCAGCAGCCCTACTAGCGGGAAAGATACGCAGTATTTT
-,-,TRBV27,TRBJ2-7,CASSSGTTASYEQYF,TGTGCCAGCAGTTCAGGGACAACGGCTTCCTACGAGCAGTACTTC
few,-,TRBV7-2,TRBJ1-5,CASSWIPGVANQPQHF,TGTGCCAGCAGCTGGATCCCGGGGGTAGCTAATCAGCCCCAGCATTTT
-,-,TRBV5-1,TRBJ2-7,CASSLEGIRDEQYF,TGCGCCAGCAGCTTGGAGGGGATAAGGGACGAGCAGTACTTC
few,TRBD1,TRBV5-4,TRBJ1-1,CASSWDRGREAFF,TGTGCCAGCAGCTGGGACAGGGGGCGTGAAGCTTTCTTT